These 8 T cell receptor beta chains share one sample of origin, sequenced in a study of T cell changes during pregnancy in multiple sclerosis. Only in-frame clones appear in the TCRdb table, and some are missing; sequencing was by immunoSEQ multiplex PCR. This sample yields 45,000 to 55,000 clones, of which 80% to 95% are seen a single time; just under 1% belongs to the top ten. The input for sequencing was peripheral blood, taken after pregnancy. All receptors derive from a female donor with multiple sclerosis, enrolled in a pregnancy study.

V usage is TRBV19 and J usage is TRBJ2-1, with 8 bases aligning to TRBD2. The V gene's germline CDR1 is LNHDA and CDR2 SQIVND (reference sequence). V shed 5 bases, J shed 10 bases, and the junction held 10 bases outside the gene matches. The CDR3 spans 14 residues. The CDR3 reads CASSPRTSLGEQFF. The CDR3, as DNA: TGTGCCAGTAGTCCGCGGACTAGCCTCGGCGAGCAGTTCTTC. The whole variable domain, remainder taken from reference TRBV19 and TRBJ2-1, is DGGITQSPKYLFRKEGQNVTLSCEQNLNHDAMYWYRQDPGQGLRLIYYSQIVNDFQKGDIAEGYSVSREKKESFPLTVTSAQKNPTAFYLCASSPRTSLGEQFFGPGTRLTVL.

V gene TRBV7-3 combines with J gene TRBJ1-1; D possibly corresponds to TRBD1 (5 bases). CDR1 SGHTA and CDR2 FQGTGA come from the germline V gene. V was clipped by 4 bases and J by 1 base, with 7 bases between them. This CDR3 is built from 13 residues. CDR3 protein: CASSSQGNTEAFF. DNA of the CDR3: TGTGCCAGCAGCTCTCAGGGGAACACTGAAGCTTTCTTT.

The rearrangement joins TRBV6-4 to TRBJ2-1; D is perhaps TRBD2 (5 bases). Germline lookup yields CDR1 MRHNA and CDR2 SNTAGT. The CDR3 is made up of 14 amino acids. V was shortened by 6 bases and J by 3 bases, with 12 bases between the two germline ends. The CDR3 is CASSPEEGYNEQFF. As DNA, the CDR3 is TGTGCCAGCAGCCCGGAAGAGGGCTACAATGAGCAGTTCTTC.

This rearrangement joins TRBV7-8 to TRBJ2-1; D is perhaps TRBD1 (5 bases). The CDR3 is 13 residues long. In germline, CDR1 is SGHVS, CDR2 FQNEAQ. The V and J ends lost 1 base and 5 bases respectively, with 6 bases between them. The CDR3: CASSLGQHNEQFF. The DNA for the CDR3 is TGTGCCAGCAGCTTAGGACAGCACAATGAGCAGTTCTTC.

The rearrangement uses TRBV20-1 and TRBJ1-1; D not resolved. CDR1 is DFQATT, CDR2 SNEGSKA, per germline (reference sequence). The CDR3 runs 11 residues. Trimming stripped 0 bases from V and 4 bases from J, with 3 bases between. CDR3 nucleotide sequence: TGCAGTGCTAGAGATCTCACTGAAGCTTTCTTT. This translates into CSARDLTEAFF.

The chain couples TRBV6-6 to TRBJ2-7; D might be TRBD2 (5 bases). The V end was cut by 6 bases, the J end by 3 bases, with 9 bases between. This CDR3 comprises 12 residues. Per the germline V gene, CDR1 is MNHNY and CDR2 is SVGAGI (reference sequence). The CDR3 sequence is CASSDGNYEQYF. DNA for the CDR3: TGTGCCAGCAGCGACGGGAACTACGAGCAGTACTTC.

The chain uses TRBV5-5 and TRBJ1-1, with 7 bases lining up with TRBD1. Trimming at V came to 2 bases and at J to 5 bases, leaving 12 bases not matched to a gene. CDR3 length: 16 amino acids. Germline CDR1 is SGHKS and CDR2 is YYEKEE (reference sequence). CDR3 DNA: TGTGCCAGCAGCTTCGGTTTCAGGACAGGTATAACTGAAGCTTTCTTT. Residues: CASSFGFRTGITEAFF.

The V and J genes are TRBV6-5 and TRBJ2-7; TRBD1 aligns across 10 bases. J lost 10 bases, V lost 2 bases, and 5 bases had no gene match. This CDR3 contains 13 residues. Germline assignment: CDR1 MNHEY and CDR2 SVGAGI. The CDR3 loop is CASSYLGTGEQYF. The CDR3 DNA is TGTGCCAGCAGTTACCTCGGGACAGGGGAACAGTACTTC.